This paragraph covers one T cell receptor (beta chain) sequence. The use of a sample-barcoded 5' primer and a J-beta primer mix characterized a second PCR of roughly 7 to 11 cycles. The template-switch adaptor, which had 12 random nucleotides, put a tag on each cDNA molecule. TCRdb used MiXCR to reprocess the 5' RACE reads, holding one entry per CDR3 protein. The sample consists of around 1,100,000 distinct CDR3 sequences, around two fifths of them appearing once. The CDR3 sequence is 17 residues long. Germline V gives CDR1 KGHDR, CDR2 SFDVKD. V gave up 0 bases and J gave up 1 base, with 12 bases separating them. This entry comes from a study of blood T cells in healthy people across ages.

The chain uses TRBV24-1 and TRBJ2-4; D is unresolved. Sequenced input: blood. The sequence derives from a man younger than 35 in good health. CDR3 coding DNA: TGTGCCACCAGTGATTTGAAAGAAGTAGGGGCCAAAAACATTCAGTACTTC. Translating gives CATSDLKEVGAKNIQYF.